The 19 T cell receptor beta chains below were found in one sample sequenced in a study of patients and donors after allogeneic stem cell transplantation. TCRdb analysed the RT-PCR reads with MiXCR anew, one entry per CDR3 protein. The data show roughly 880,000 distinct CDR3 sequences, with approximately 18% seen just once and around 6% held by the top ten. The sequenced sample was blood, either unsorted or a sorted T cell fraction (not recorded which). These receptors were obtained from a human donor who was either an allogeneic HSCT recipient or a stem cell or donor lymphocyte infusion donor (not recorded which). It is not recorded whose cells these are; they may come from a transplant donor.

This clonotype was found a few times. The chain recombines TRBV10-3 with TRBJ2-5; 10 bases are shared with TRBD2. V lost 5 bases, J lost 4 bases, and 4 bases stayed unmatched. Germline V gene lookup returns CDR1 ENHRY and CDR2 SYGVKD. The CDR3 covers 14 residues. CDR3 sequence reads: CAISSGGEAETQYF. The CDR3 DNA is TGTGCCATCAGTAGCGGGGGGGAGGCAGAGACCCAGTACTTC.

This clonotype came up many times. The chain recombines TRBV15 with TRBJ2-1; 10 bases map to TRBD2. This CDR3 contains 17 residues. Germline loops: CDR1 LNHNV, CDR2 YYDKDF (reference sequence). J lost 8 bases, V lost 3 bases, and 13 bases had no gene match. This CDR3 reads CATSSDLKRGGSHEQFF. CDR3 sequence (DNA): TGTGCCACCAGCAGCGACCTAAAGCGGGGGGGCAGCCATGAGCAGTTCTTC.

V is TRBV4-1 and J is TRBJ1-2; weak D call: TRBD1 (6 bases). Germline V gene lookup returns CDR1 MGHRA and CDR2 YSYEKL. The CDR3 is 15 residues long. V lost 6 bases, J lost 2 bases, and 16 bases lay in between. The DNA of the CDR3 is TGCGCCAGCAGACCACCGGGACAAGGAAACTATGGCTACACCTTC. Its translation is CASRPPGQGNYGYTF.

The rearrangement links TRBV5-8 to TRBJ2-7; the D gene is possibly TRBD2 (6 bases). Deletions cut 6 bases from V and 7 bases from J, with 11 bases between. This CDR3 has 11 residues. CDR1 is SGHTS, CDR2 YDEGEE, per germline. The CDR3 region is CASTGGLEQYF. For the CDR3, the DNA is TGTGCCAGCACTGGGGGGTTGGAGCAGTACTTC.

This clonotype has a handful of counts. V usage is TRBV12-3 or TRBV12-4 and J usage is TRBJ2-1, with TRBD1 identical over 10 bases. The CDR3 contains 15 residues. V lost 5 bases and J lost 3; bases outside the gene matches: 4. CDR3 sequence: CASSPDRGIYNEQFF. As DNA, the CDR3 is TGTGCCAGCAGTCCGGACAGGGGGATCTACAATGAGCAGTTCTTC.

This clonotype was counted only a few times. The chain uses TRBV6-2 or TRBV6-3 and TRBJ1-2; D not certain. V lost 2 bases, J lost 4 bases, and 5 bases lay in between. Germline-derived CDR1 and CDR2 are MNHEY and SVGEGT. This CDR3 has 12 residues. For the CDR3, the DNA is TGTGCCAGCAGTTACGATCCCTATGGCTACACCTTC. Protein product: CASSYDPYGYTF.

This clonotype showed up just a few times. This chain links TRBV5-5 with TRBJ2-1; the D is unclear. The CDR3 loop spans 13 amino acids. Looked up from germline, CDR1 is SGHKS and CDR2 is YYEKEE (reference sequence). Trimming removed 3 bases from V and 5 bases from J, with 9 bases in between. The CDR3 region is CASSWGHNNEQFF. CDR3 in DNA: TGTGCCAGCAGCTGGGGTCACAACAATGAGCAGTTCTTC.

The V gene is TRBV9, the J gene TRBJ1-1, with D hard to call. This CDR3 spans 14 amino acids. Per germline, CDR1 SGDLS and CDR2 YYNGEE. Trimming removed 0 bases at V and 1 base at J, with 7 bases between. CDR3 sequence: CASSVERKNTEAFF. Here the CDR3 DNA reads TGTGCCAGCAGCGTAGAGCGGAAGAACACTGAAGCTTTCTTT. Combining the CDR3 with reference TRBV9 and TRBJ1-1 gives the whole variable domain DSGVTQTPKHLITATGQRVTLRCSPRSGDLSVYWYQQSLDQGLQFLIQYYNGEERAKGNILERFSAQQFPDLHSELNLSSLELGDSALYFCASSVERKNTEAFFGQGTRLTVV.

The chain links TRBV20-1 to TRBJ2-3; D is unclear. Trimming cost V 0 bases and J 8 bases, with 12 bases left between them. CDR1 and CDR2 (germline): DFQATT, SNEGSKA (reference sequence). CDR3 length: 13 residues. In DNA form, the CDR3 reads TGCAGTGCTAGAGACCCCCAAGCCCTTACGCAGTATTTT. Translating gives CSARDPQALTQYF.

This clonotype has only a few counts. The chain carries TRBV13 and TRBJ2-7; TRBD2 matches 12 bases. CDR1 is PRHDT and CDR2 is FYEKMQ in the germline V gene (reference sequence). There are 16 residues in the CDR3. The V and J ends lost 3 bases and 2 bases, in that order; junction bases with no gene match: 5. The CDR3, as DNA: TGTGCCAGCAGCTTCCGGGGACTAGCGGGTACCTACGAGCAGTACTTC. Amino acids: CASSFRGLAGTYEQYF.

V is TRBV25-1 and J is TRBJ2-7; D is unclear. V dropped 2 bases and J dropped 4 bases, with 12 bases sitting between them. This CDR3 is 14 amino acids long. CDR1 MGHDK and CDR2 SYGVNS come from the germline V gene. The DNA for the CDR3 is TGTGCCAGCAGTGAACCCGAAACTACTTACGAGCAGTACTTC. Translating it yields CASSEPETTYEQYF.

This clonotype occurred a few times. The chain joins TRBV20-1 to TRBJ1-4, with D uncertain. The CDR3 is 14 residues long. Germline values: CDR1 DFQATT, CDR2 SNEGSKA (reference sequence). Trimming pared 0 bases from V and 3 bases from J, leaving 8 bases between. CDR3 sequence (DNA): TGCAGTGCTAGAGATCCGCGATCTAATGAAAAACTGTTTTTT. Its translation is CSARDPRSNEKLFF.

This chain links TRBV6-1 with TRBJ1-5; 9 bases fit TRBD1. The CDR3 is 15 residues long. The germline V gene encodes CDR1 MNHNS and CDR2 SASEGT. V lost 5 bases and J lost 4; bases outside the gene matches: 6. Here the CDR3 reads CASSNTGGWNQPQHF. CDR3 nucleotide sequence: TGTGCCAGCAGTAACACAGGGGGCTGGAATCAGCCCCAGCATTTT.

The rearrangement joins TRBV7-2 to TRBJ2-2, with 7 bases aligning to TRBD2. Germline V gene data show CDR1 as SGHTA and CDR2 as FQGNSA. Unmatched junction bases numbered 9, after V lost 7 bases and J lost 4 bases. The CDR3 is 15 amino acids. The CDR3 here is CASNFRLAVTGELFF. Here the CDR3 DNA reads TGTGCCAGCAACTTTCGACTAGCTGTCACCGGGGAGCTGTTTTTT.

The CDR3 DNA reads as TGTGCCAGCTCACTTTCCGGGACTAGCTTTGAGCAGTTCTTC. Amino acid sequence: CASSLSGTSFEQFF. J is TRBJ2-1 and V is TRBV18; 9 positions match TRBD2. The CDR3 spans 14 residues. CDR1 is KGHSH and CDR2 is LQKENI in the germline V gene. With V trimmed by 4 bases and J by 9 bases, 7 bases remained unmatched.

The chain has TRBV6-1 and TRBJ2-5, with 9 bases fitting TRBD1. Germline CDR1 and CDR2: MNHNS and SASEGT. Trimming cost V 1 base and J 5 bases; bases outside gene matches: 8. The CDR3 runs to 16 residues. The chain's CDR3 is CASSEVPGQGVETQYF. The CDR3 DNA reads TGTGCCAGCAGTGAAGTCCCGGGACAGGGCGTTGAGACCCAGTACTTC.

The chain uses TRBV5-6 and TRBJ2-5; D remains ambiguous. Germline V gene data show CDR1 as SGHDT and CDR2 as YYEEEE. The germline V and J ends were trimmed by 4 bases and 5 bases, with 15 bases remaining between them. The CDR3 is made up of 14 amino acids. The CDR3 DNA follows: TGTGCCAGCAGCCCGAGAAAACCCGAGGAGACCCAGTACTTC. Protein product: CASSPRKPEETQYF.

This clonotype appeared a few times. The chain employs TRBV7-2 and TRBJ1-3; 7 nucleotides align to TRBD1. The germline V gene encodes CDR1 SGHTA and CDR2 FQGNSA. CDR3 length: 14 residues. The J segment lost 2 bases and the V segment lost 5 bases, leaving 3 bases of the junction unmatched. The CDR3 bases are TGTGCCAGCAGCAACAGGGGTGCTGGAAACACCATATATTTT. Its translation: CASSNRGAGNTIYF.

The chain combines TRBV28 with TRBJ2-7; TRBD1 aligns across 7 bases. V shed 5 bases, J shed 0 bases, and the junction held 10 bases outside the gene matches. CDR1 MDHEN and CDR2 SYDVKM come from the germline V gene. CDR3 size: 16 residues. CDR3 in amino acids: CASSPARTGFSYEQYF. CDR3 nucleotides: TGTGCCAGCAGTCCAGCCCGGACAGGCTTCTCCTACGAGCAGTACTTC.